The 6 T cell receptor beta chains below were found in one sample sequenced in a study of T cells in Graves' hyperthyroidism and ophthalmopathy. Template material for amplifying TCR beta CDR3 regions consisted of RNA transcripts. Using the HTBI primer set, a first-round RT-PCR was run on the TCR CDR3. Using its own MiXCR run on the multiplex PCR reads, TCRdb lists one record per CDR3 protein. The sample lists 700,000 or so distinct CDR3 sequences, roughly 15% occurring once. Sequenced input: blood. These receptors were obtained from a young man with Graves' hyperthyroidism.

This clonotype was found many times. The V gene is TRBV15, the J gene TRBJ1-4, with TRBD1 identical over 8 bases. With 3 bases clipped from V and 2 bases from J, the junction kept 2 bases outside the gene matches. This CDR3 is built from 15 residues. The germline V gene has CDR1 LNHNV and CDR2 YYDKDF (reference sequence). CDR3 protein: CATSRDRETNEKLFF. In nucleotides, the CDR3 is TGTGCCACCAGCAGGGACAGGGAGACTAATGAAAAACTGTTTTTT.

This clonotype occurred a few times. The chain employs TRBV3-1 and TRBJ2-5; D is perhaps TRBD1 (6 bases). Trimming stripped 1 base from V and 2 bases from J, with 11 bases between. This CDR3 spans 15 amino acids. CDR1 LGHDT and CDR2 YNNKEL come from the germline V gene (reference sequence). CDR3 DNA sequence: TGTGCCAGCAGCCAAGTGACAGGCCCTCAAGAGACCCAGTACTTC. This gives the protein CASSQVTGPQETQYF.

The sample holds a few counts of this clonotype. Possible read error: a much larger clone is one base away. The rearrangement joins TRBV28 to TRBJ2-7; TRBD2 is a possible D gene (6 bases). The CDR3 covers 13 residues. Germline lookup yields CDR1 MDHEN and CDR2 SYDVKM. Trimming left V 11 bases short and J 4 bases short, with 18 bases between. The CDR3 sequence: CACITGTGYEQYF. The CDR3 nucleotides read TGTGCCTGCATCACCGGGACTGGATACGAGCAGTACTTC.

The sample holds a few counts of this clonotype. This chain links TRBV20-1 with TRBJ1-2; the match to TRBD1 covers 9 bases. Germline CDR1 DFQATT, CDR2 SNEGSKA (reference sequence). CDR3 length equals 14 residues. Trimming at V came to 0 bases and at J to 6 bases, leaving 5 bases not matched to a gene. In nucleotides, the CDR3 is TGCAGTGCTAGAGACTCCCGGGACAGGGATGGCTACACCTTC. Amino acid sequence: CSARDSRDRDGYTF.

Ten or more counts support this clonotype. This chain uses TRBV28 with TRBJ1-5, with TRBD1 matching 7 bases. This CDR3 spans 15 amino acids. The junction had 10 bases not matched to a gene; V was cut back by 6 bases and J by 5 bases. The germline V gene encodes CDR1 MDHEN and CDR2 SYDVKM. CDR3 amino acids: CASRRTGNLDQPQHF. CDR3 DNA: TGTGCCAGCAGAAGGACAGGCAATCTGGATCAGCCCCAGCATTTT.

In its sample, this clonotype was seen many times. This chain joins TRBV12-3 or TRBV12-4 and TRBJ2-5; 9 bases are shared with TRBD2. The CDR3 contains 23 residues. V lost 6 bases and J lost 3; bases outside the gene matches: 32. The CDR3 sequence is CASSPIIPLGSGRDVGDEETQYF. As DNA, the CDR3 is TGTGCCAGCAGCCCCATCATCCCCTTAGGTAGCGGGAGAGATGTCGGGGACGAAGAGACCCAGTACTTC.